The 18 T cell receptor beta chains reported below all come from one sample, sequenced in a study of blood T cell repertoires in COVID-19. The assay was immunoSEQ multiplex PCR, and TCRdb's table has in-frame clones only and misses some. The table records about 130,000 clones, roughly three quarters of them present only once. Source material: peripheral blood. These receptors all come from a woman aged 70-85 years with COVID-19, enrolled during active disease.

This clone is a singleton in its sample. The chain combines TRBV7-9 with TRBJ1-3; D ambiguous. This CDR3 spans 16 amino acids. Germline V lookup: CDR1 SEHNR, CDR2 FQNEAQ (reference sequence). Trimming took 2 bases from V and 0 from J, leaving 11 bases between them. The CDR3 DNA is TGTGCCAGCAGCTTATCGACCGACTCCTCTGGAAACACCATATATTTT. Its protein product is CASSLSTDSSGNTIYF.

This clone turned up a few times. The gene calls are TRBV14 and TRBJ1-1; no clear D. This CDR3 is 14 amino acids long. V gave up 6 bases and J gave up 0 bases, with 11 bases separating them. The germline V gene encodes CDR1 SGHDN and CDR2 FVKESK. CDR3 amino acids: CASSLGLMNTEAFF. The CDR3 DNA is TGTGCCAGCAGTCTCGGACTGATGAACACTGAAGCTTTCTTT.

This chain connects TRBV7-2 to TRBJ2-5; 11 bases fit TRBD2. Trimming cost V 0 bases and J 3 bases; bases outside gene matches: 6. From germline, CDR1 is SGHTA and CDR2 FQGNSA. The CDR3 contains 17 residues. The CDR3 DNA sequence: TGTGCCAGCAGCTTAGCGGGCGGGACTAGCGGCGAAGAGACCCAGTACTTC. Residues: CASSLAGGTSGEETQYF.

Notes on this clone: This is likely a read error, given that the CDR3 carries no conserved phenylalanine or tryptophan at its end. It is unclear where the CDR3 begins or ends on the DNA, so no DNA is shown, and the CDR3 is as TCRdb lists it. The rearrangement uses TRBV7-9 and TRBJ1-1; TRBD1 reflects the table's D call only, with no check against the DNA. Germline values: CDR1 SEHNR, CDR2 FQNEAQ (reference sequence). The CDR3 extends over 13 residues, inclusive of both ends. This CDR3 is CASSLSETVGFKI.

This clone was observed a few times. The chain has TRBV11-2 and TRBJ2-5; TRBD1 might be the D (6 bases). With 0 bases removed from V and 5 bases from J, the gap between germline ends came to 13 bases. This CDR3 spans 15 amino acids. From germline, CDR1 is SGHAT and CDR2 FQNNGV. CDR3 in DNA: TGTGCCAGCAGCTTAGATGACTATCAGGGGGAGACCCAGTACTTC. Encoded protein: CASSLDDYQGETQYF.

The chain links TRBV12-3 or TRBV12-4 to TRBJ1-1; D call uncertain. Trimming shortened V by 3 bases and J by 5 bases, and 10 bases separated the two germline ends. This CDR3 is built from 13 residues. CDR3 in amino acids: CASSLDRRTEAFF. CDR3 DNA: TGTGCCAGCAGTTTGGATCGGAGAACTGAAGCTTTCTTT.

The chain is built from TRBV5-1 and TRBJ2-3, with 7 bases lining up with TRBD1. With 4 bases clipped from V and 2 bases from J, the junction kept 4 bases outside the gene matches. The CDR3 contains 14 residues. In germline, CDR1 is SGHRS, CDR2 YFSETQ. CDR3 sequence reads: CASSGGQITDTQYF. The DNA for the CDR3 is TGCGCCAGCAGCGGGGGACAGATCACAGATACGCAGTATTTT.

The chain links TRBV7-2 to TRBJ2-5; TRBD2 matches 9 bases. The CDR3 runs 14 residues. Germline assignment: CDR1 SGHTA and CDR2 FQGNSA. Trimming removed 4 bases from V and 1 base from J; junction bases left unmatched: 1. This CDR3 reads CASSSGLAQETQYF. CDR3 DNA: TGTGCCAGCAGCTCGGGACTAGCCCAAGAGACCCAGTACTTC.

V is TRBV3-1 (or the pseudogene TRBV3-2) and J is TRBJ2-1; 14 nucleotides align to TRBD2. This CDR3 has 16 amino acids. Unmatched junction bases numbered 11, after V lost 6 bases and J lost 10 bases. CDR1 is LGHDT, CDR2 YNNKEL, per germline (reference sequence). The CDR3 nucleotides are TGTGCCAGCAGGGACAAAGGGACTAGCGGGGGCCGGGAGCAGTTCTTC. Encoded protein: CASRDKGTSGGREQFF.

This clone turned up a few times. This chain uses TRBV20-1 with TRBJ2-1, with 8 bases fitting TRBD2. V lost 3 bases, J lost 9 bases, and 16 bases stayed unmatched. The length of the CDR3 is 16 residues. Germline CDR1 reads DFQATT; CDR2 reads SNEGSKA (reference sequence). CDR3 coding DNA: TGCAGTGCTAGTAGGGCTAGCGGGCGGGTAGATGGTGAGCAGTTCTTC. Translation: CSASRASGRVDGEQFF.

CDR3 residues: CASRTGGGYSYEQYF. For the CDR3, the DNA is TGTGCCAGCAGGACAGGGGGCGGGTACTCCTACGAGCAGTACTTC. This chain links TRBV6-6 with TRBJ2-7, with TRBD1 identical over 10 bases. The CDR3 runs 15 residues. V shed 6 bases, J shed 0 bases, and the junction held 5 bases outside the gene matches. Germline CDR1 and CDR2: MNHNY and SVGAGI (reference sequence).

This chain links TRBV30 with TRBJ1-6; 7 bases map to TRBD1. Germline V gene data show CDR1 as GTSNPN and CDR2 as SVGIG (reference sequence). V dropped 4 bases and J dropped 7; count of bases not matched to a gene: 7. This CDR3 has 14 amino acids. CDR3 DNA sequence: TGTGCCTGGAACCCGGGACAGACAAATTCACCCCTCCACTTT. This gives the protein CAWNPGQTNSPLHF.

The V and J genes are TRBV3-1 (or the pseudogene TRBV3-2) and TRBJ1-2; D ambiguous. V lost 4 bases and J lost 8, with 8 bases in between. Germline assignment: CDR1 LGHDT and CDR2 YNNKEL (reference sequence). CDR3 size: 11 residues. The CDR3 spells CASSLYEGYTF. CDR3 in DNA: TGTGCCAGCAGCCTCTACGAAGGCTACACCTTC.

Note on this clone: Other DNA sequences in the sample encode the same CDR3. The chain uses TRBV5-1 and TRBJ1-4, with D unclear. V lost 4 bases to trimming and J lost 6 bases, with 13 bases between them. Germline V gives CDR1 SGHRS, CDR2 YFSETQ. The CDR3 has 14 amino acids. CDR3 protein: CASSAGQDYEKLFF. CDR3 in DNA: TGCGCCAGCAGCGCCGGTCAGGACTATGAAAAACTGTTTTTT.

The chain recombines TRBV5-6 with TRBJ1-2; D gene unclear. Trimming removed 4 bases from V and 2 bases from J, with 15 bases in between. CDR1 SGHDT and CDR2 YYEEEE come from the germline V gene. This CDR3 has 15 residues. The CDR3 DNA is TGTGCCAGCAGCCACCTCCGGGCGGGCAACTATGGCTACACCTTC. Its protein product is CASSHLRAGNYGYTF.

The rearrangement uses TRBV2 and TRBJ1-5, with D possibly TRBD1 on 6 matching bases. Germline V CDR1 and CDR2: SNHLY, FYNNEI. Between the trimmed V and J ends, which lost 6 bases and 0 bases, there was a span of 12 bases. The CDR3 has 15 amino acids. CDR3 in amino acids: CASRGDNLSNQPQHF. DNA of the CDR3: TGTGCCAGCAGAGGGGACAACCTTAGCAATCAGCCCCAGCATTTT.

The V and J genes are TRBV7-8 and TRBJ1-1; D not certain. CDR1 and CDR2 from the germline V gene are SGHVS and FQNEAQ. The CDR3 covers 15 residues. The V and J ends lost 3 bases and 3 bases respectively, with 14 bases between them. The CDR3 nucleotides read TGTGCCAGCAGCTTTACTCCAAAAGAGCACACTGAAGCTTTCTTT. Encoded protein: CASSFTPKEHTEAFF.

There are a few counts of this clone. The rearrangement uses TRBV2 and TRBJ1-3; 10 bases match TRBD1. V trimming: 6 bases; J trimming: 6 bases; junction bases outside the gene matches: 2. The germline V gene encodes CDR1 SNHLY and CDR2 FYNNEI. The CDR3 spans 13 residues. CDR3 in DNA: TGTGCCAGCAGGACAGGGGGCGAAAACACCATATATTTT. Its protein product is CASRTGGENTIYF. Using reference TRBV2 and TRBJ1-3 for the parts outside the CDR3, the full variable domain is EPEVTQTPSHQVTQMGQEVILRCVPISNHLYFYWYRQILGQKVEFLVSFYNNEISEKSEIFDDQFSVERPDGSNFTLKIRSTKLEDSAMYFCASRTGGENTIYFGEGSWLTVV.